The 13 T cell receptor beta chains listed next were all sequenced from one sample in a study of CD8+CD57+ T cells in acquired aplastic anemia. The template used for profiling TCR beta VDJ and CDR3 was genomic DNA. MiXCR, applied by TCRdb to the reads, yields one record per CDR3 protein. Of roughly 300,000 distinct CDR3 sequences in the sample, roughly 50% are singletons; the top ten hold around 8%. Sample: sorted CD4+, CD8+, or CD8+CD57+ T cells (not recorded which) from PBMCs. These receptors came from a human donor with severe aplastic anemia or a healthy control (not recorded which).

The genes are TRBV7-6 and TRBJ1-6, with D perhaps TRBD1 (5 bases). Germline values: CDR1 SGHVS, CDR2 FNYEAQ. CDR3 size: 14 residues. V dropped 0 bases and J dropped 9 bases, with 9 bases sitting between them. As DNA, the CDR3 is TGTGCCAGCAGCTTAGCGCAAAGGGGTTCACCCCTCCACTTT. It encodes CASSLAQRGSPLHF.

The chain has TRBV7-2 and TRBJ1-3; D possibly corresponds to TRBD1 (6 bases). This CDR3 has 15 amino acids. Germline loops: CDR1 SGHTA, CDR2 FQGNSA. The V and J ends lost 5 bases and 4 bases respectively, with 15 bases between them. The CDR3, as DNA: TGTGCCAGCAGCAGCCATACAGGGAGCGGAAACACCATATATTTT. Protein sequence: CASSSHTGSGNTIYF.

The rearrangement joins TRBV9 to TRBJ2-5, with D perhaps matching TRBD1 (5 bases). CDR3 length: 15 residues. Trimming pared 0 bases from V and 5 bases from J, leaving 14 bases between. Germline CDR1 SGDLS, CDR2 YYNGEE. As DNA, the CDR3 is TGTGCCAGCAGCGTAGCAAAAGGGAAGGGGGAGACCCAGTACTTC. Translating gives CASSVAKGKGETQYF. Drawing the rest from reference TRBV9 and TRBJ2-5, the complete variable domain is DSGVTQTPKHLITATGQRVTLRCSPRSGDLSVYWYQQSLDQGLQFLIQYYNGEERAKGNILERFSAQQFPDLHSELNLSSLELGDSALYFCASSVAKGKGETQYFGPGTRLLVL.

This clonotype was counted many times. This chain uses TRBV18 with TRBJ2-7; 8 bases map to TRBD1. This CDR3 region has 14 residues. With 0 bases clipped from V and 4 bases from J, the junction kept 2 bases outside the gene matches. Germline CDR1 is KGHSH and CDR2 is LQKENI. CDR3 region: CASSPPGQEYEQYF. In nucleotides, the CDR3 is TGTGCCAGCTCACCACCGGGACAGGAGTACGAGCAGTACTTC.

The chain recombines TRBV7-2 with TRBJ1-2; possible D gene TRBD1, 5 bases. Per the germline V gene, CDR1 is SGHTA and CDR2 is FQGNSA. This CDR3 contains 15 residues. With 2 bases removed from V and 2 bases from J, the gap between germline ends came to 12 bases. The CDR3 protein is CASSLSGAGNYGYTF. CDR3 nucleotide sequence: TGTGCCAGCAGCTTAAGTGGTGCAGGGAACTATGGCTACACCTTC.

This sequence joins TRBV7-8 and TRBJ1-2, with no clear D. The V end lost 2 bases, the J end lost 8 bases, and 9 bases lay between the germline ends. Germline loops: CDR1 SGHVS, CDR2 FQNEAQ. The CDR3 covers 12 residues. The CDR3 coding sequence is TGTGCCAGCAGCTTAAGGCCCGAGGGCTACACCTTC. Residues: CASSLRPEGYTF.

V is TRBV19 and J is TRBJ2-7, with 8 bases fitting TRBD1. Losses at the gene ends were 6 bases for V and 4 bases for J; bases not matched to a gene: 11. The CDR3 sequence is 15 residues long. CDR1 and CDR2 (germline): LNHDA, SQIVND (reference sequence). CDR3 sequence reads: CASRSQGQGSYEQYF. CDR3 bases: TGTGCCAGTAGATCCCAAGGACAGGGTTCGTACGAGCAGTACTTC.

J is TRBJ2-7 and V is TRBV5-1; 10 bases line up with TRBD2. Unmatched junction bases numbered 4, after V lost 4 bases and J lost 3 bases. CDR3 length equals 14 residues. Looked up from germline, CDR1 is SGHRS and CDR2 is YFSETQ. CDR3 in amino acids: CASSALAGGYEQYF. The CDR3 nucleotides read TGCGCCAGCAGCGCCTTAGCGGGAGGCTACGAGCAGTACTTC.

This clonotype was counted a single time. V and J are TRBV12-3 or TRBV12-4 and TRBJ2-7, with unresolved D. This CDR3 spans 12 amino acids. V was trimmed by 3 bases and J by 5 bases, leaving 8 bases between them. CDR3 in DNA: TGTGCCAGCAGTTTTAGGTGGAACGAGCAGTACTTC. This translates into CASSFRWNEQYF.

The chain couples TRBV5-1 to TRBJ1-2, with a tentative D call TRBD1 (5 bases). The CDR3 contains 14 residues. Germline-derived CDR1 and CDR2 are SGHRS and YFSETQ. V was shortened by 6 bases and J by 3 bases, with 15 bases between the two germline ends. CDR3 protein: CASTPRGGDYGYTF. CDR3 DNA: TGCGCCAGCACGCCACGCGGGGGGGACTATGGCTACACCTTC. Full variable domain (missing parts from reference TRBV5-1 and TRBJ1-2): KAGVTQTPRYLIKTRGQQVTLSCSPISGHRSVSWYQQTPGQGLQFLFEYFSETQRNKGNFPGRFSGRQFSNSRSEMNVSTLELGDSALYLCASTPRGGDYGYTFGSGTRLTVV.

The rearrangement joins TRBV7-9 to TRBJ1-4; D is possibly TRBD1 (5 bases). Trimming removed 5 bases at V and 3 bases at J, with 7 bases between. The length of the CDR3 is 13 residues. Germline CDR1 reads SEHNR; CDR2 reads FQNEAQ (reference sequence). In DNA form, the CDR3 reads TGTGCCAGCAGCCAGGGATCTAATGAAAAACTGTTTTTT. Encoded protein: CASSQGSNEKLFF.

The rearrangement links TRBV2 to TRBJ1-1; TRBD1 agrees at 7 bases. CDR3 length: 14 residues. The germline CDR1 and CDR2 sequences are SNHLY and FYNNEI. The V segment lost 1 base and the J segment 11 bases; nucleotides outside the gene matches: 10. The CDR3 coding sequence is TGTGCCAGCAGTGAAGATGGAGGGGGCAGAGGTGCTTTCTTT. Protein product: CASSEDGGGRGAFF.

This clonotype was seen at least ten times. The chain combines TRBV6-2 or TRBV6-3 with TRBJ2-5; D is possibly TRBD1 (5 bases). CDR1 is MNHEY and CDR2 is SVGEGT in the germline V gene. The ends were cut back, 4 bases at V and 2 bases at J, with 8 bases in the middle. The CDR3 spans 13 residues. In nucleotides, the CDR3 is TGTGCCAGCAGTTGGGGCTTTCAAGAGACCCAGTACTTC. Its translation: CASSWGFQETQYF.